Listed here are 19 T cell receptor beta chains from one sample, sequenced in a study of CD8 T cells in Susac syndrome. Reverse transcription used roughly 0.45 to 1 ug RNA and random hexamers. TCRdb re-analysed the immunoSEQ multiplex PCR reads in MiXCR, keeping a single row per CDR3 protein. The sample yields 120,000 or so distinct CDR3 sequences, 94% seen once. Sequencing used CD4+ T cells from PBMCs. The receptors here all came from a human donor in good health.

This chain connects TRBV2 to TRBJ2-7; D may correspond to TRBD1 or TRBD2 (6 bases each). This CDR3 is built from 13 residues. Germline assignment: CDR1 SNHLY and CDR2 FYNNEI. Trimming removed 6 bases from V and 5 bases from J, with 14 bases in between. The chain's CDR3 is CASRNMRGDEQYF. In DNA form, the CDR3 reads TGTGCCAGCAGAAATATGAGGGGGGACGAGCAGTACTTC. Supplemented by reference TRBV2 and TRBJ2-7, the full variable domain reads EPEVTQTPSHQVTQMGQEVILRCVPISNHLYFYWYRQILGQKVEFLVSFYNNEISEKSEIFDDQFSVERPDGSNFTLKIRSTKLEDSAMYFCASRNMRGDEQYFGPGTRLTVT.

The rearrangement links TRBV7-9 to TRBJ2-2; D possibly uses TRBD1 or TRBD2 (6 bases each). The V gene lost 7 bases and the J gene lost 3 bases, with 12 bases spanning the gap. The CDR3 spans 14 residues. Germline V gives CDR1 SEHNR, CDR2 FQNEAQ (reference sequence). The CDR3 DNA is TGTGCCAGCACCACGGGGGCAGACACCGGGGAGCTGTTTTTT. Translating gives CASTTGADTGELFF.

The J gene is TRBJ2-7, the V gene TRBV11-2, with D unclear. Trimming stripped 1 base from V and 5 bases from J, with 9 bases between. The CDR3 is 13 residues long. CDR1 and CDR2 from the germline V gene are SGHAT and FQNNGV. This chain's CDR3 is CASSLGDRHEQYF. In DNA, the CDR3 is TGTGCCAGCAGCTTAGGGGATAGACACGAGCAGTACTTC.

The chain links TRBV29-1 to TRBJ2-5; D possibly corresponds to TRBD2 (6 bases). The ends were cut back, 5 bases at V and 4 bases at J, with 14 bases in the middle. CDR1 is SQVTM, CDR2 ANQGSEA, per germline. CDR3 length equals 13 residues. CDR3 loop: CSVFLARSETQYF. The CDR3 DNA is TGCAGCGTTTTCCTAGCGAGGTCAGAGACCCAGTACTTC.

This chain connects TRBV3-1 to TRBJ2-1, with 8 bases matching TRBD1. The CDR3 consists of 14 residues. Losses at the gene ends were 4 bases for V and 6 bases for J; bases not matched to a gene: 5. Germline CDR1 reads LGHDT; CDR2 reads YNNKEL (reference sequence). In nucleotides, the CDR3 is TGTGCCAGCAGCCGGCAGGGGGCAGTCAATGAGCAGTTCTTC. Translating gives CASSRQGAVNEQFF.

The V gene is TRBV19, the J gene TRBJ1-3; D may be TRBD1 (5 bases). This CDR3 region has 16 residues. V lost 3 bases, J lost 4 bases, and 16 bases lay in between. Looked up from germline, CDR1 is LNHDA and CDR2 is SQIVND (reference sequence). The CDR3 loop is CASSIVTGTSGNTIYF. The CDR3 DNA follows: TGTGCCAGTAGTATCGTGACCGGGACCTCCGGAAACACCATATATTTT.

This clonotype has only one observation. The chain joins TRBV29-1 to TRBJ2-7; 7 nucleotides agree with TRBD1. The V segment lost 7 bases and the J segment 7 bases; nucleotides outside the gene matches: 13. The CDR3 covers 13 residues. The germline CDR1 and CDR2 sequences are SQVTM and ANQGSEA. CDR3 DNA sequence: TGCAGCGGAGGACAGGCAACTTCCGGGGAGCAGTACTTC. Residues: CSGGQATSGEQYF.

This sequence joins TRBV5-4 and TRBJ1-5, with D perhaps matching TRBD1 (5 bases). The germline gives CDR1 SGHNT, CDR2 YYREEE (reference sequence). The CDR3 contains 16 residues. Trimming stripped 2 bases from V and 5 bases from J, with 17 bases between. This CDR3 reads CASSLTGTDIHQPQHF. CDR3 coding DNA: TGTGCCAGCAGCTTAACCGGGACGGATATCCATCAGCCCCAGCATTTT.

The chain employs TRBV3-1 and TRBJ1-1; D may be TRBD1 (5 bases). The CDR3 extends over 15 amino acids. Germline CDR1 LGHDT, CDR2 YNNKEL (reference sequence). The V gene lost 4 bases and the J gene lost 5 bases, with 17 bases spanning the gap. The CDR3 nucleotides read TGTGCCAGCAGCCCCGGGGTGGGGACGGGGACTGAAGCTTTCTTT. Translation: CASSPGVGTGTEAFF.

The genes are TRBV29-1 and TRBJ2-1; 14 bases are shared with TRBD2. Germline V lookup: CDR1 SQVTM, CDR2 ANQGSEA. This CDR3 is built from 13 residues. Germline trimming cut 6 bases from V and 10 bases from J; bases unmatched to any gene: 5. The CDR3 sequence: CSVSGLAGGEQFF. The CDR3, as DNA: TGCAGCGTCTCCGGACTAGCGGGAGGAGAGCAGTTCTTC.

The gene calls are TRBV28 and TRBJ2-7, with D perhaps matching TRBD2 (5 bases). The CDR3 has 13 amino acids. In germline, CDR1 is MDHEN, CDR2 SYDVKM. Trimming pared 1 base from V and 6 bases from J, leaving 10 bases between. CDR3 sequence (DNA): TGTGCCAGCAGTTTATCGCTAGCTGCCGAGCAGTACTTC. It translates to CASSLSLAAEQYF.

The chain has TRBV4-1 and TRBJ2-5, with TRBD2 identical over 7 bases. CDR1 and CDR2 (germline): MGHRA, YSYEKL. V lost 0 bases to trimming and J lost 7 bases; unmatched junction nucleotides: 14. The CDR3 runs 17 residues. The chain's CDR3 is CASSQESERGRSGTQYF. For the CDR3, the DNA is TGCGCCAGCAGCCAAGAGAGCGAGCGGGGTAGATCGGGGACCCAGTACTTC.

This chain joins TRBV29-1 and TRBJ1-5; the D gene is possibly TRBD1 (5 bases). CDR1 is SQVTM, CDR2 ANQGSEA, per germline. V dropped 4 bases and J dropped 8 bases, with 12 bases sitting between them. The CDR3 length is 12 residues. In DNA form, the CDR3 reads TGCAGCGTTGTGGAGGGAGGGGAGCCCCAGCATTTT. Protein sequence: CSVVEGGEPQHF.

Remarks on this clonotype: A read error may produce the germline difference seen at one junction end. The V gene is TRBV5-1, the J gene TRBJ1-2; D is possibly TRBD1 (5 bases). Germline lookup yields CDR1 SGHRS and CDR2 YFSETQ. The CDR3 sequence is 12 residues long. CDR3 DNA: TGCGCCAGCAGCGTGGAGGGACGGAGGTCCTACTTC. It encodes CASSVEGRRSYF.

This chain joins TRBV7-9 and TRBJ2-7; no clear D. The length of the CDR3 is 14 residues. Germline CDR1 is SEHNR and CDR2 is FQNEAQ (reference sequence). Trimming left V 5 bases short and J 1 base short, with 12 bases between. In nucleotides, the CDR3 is TGTGCCAGCAGCCCAAAAACGGGTTCCTACGAGCAGTACTTC. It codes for CASSPKTGSYEQYF.

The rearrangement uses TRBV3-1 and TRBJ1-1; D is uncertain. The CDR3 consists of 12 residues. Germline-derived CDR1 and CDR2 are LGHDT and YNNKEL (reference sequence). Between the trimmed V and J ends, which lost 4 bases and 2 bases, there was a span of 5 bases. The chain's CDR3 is CASSLINTEAFF. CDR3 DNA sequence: TGTGCCAGCAGCCTGATCAACACTGAAGCTTTCTTT.

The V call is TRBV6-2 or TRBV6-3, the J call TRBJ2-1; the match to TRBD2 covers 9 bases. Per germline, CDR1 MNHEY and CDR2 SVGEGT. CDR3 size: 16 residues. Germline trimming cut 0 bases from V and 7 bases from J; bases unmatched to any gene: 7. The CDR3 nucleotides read TGTGCCAGCAGTTACTCTTTTAGCGGGAGTGGAAATGAGCAGTTCTTC. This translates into CASSYSFSGSGNEQFF.

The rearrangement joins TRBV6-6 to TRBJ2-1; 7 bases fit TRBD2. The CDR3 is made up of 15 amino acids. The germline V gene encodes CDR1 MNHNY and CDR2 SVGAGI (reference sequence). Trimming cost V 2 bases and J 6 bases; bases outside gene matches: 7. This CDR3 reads CASSYTSVVANEQFF. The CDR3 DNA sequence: TGTGCCAGCAGTTACACTAGCGTTGTGGCCAATGAGCAGTTCTTC.

The CDR3 DNA reads as TGTGCCAGCAGTCGCCGACTAGCGGACCAATACGAGCAGTACTTC. Its protein is CASSRRLADQYEQYF. The chain carries TRBV27 and TRBJ2-7; 9 bases map to TRBD2. The CDR3 is 15 residues long. Germline CDR1 reads MNHEY; CDR2 reads SMNVEV (reference sequence). J gave up 4 bases and V 5 bases, and 9 bases lay outside the gene matches.